The 24 T cell receptor beta chains presented below share a single source sample, sequenced in a study of T-cell reconstitution after alpha-beta-depleted transplantation in children. A TCRbeta library incorporating unique molecular identifiers was prepared. TCRdb ran MiXCR on the PCR reads and lists one entry per CDR3 protein. The table has about 480,000 distinct CDR3 sequences, under 15% seen once. The sequences come from PBMCs from the stem cell graft donor, collected from the stem cell graft. These receptors came from a human donor who donated a stem cell graft to a child with combined immunodeficiency.

This clonotype has at least ten counts. The gene calls are TRBV28 and TRBJ2-4, with a weak D call TRBD1 (6 bases). The CDR3 length is 15 residues. Germline V gene lookup returns CDR1 MDHEN and CDR2 SYDVKM. The germline V and J ends were trimmed by 6 bases and 3 bases, with 15 bases remaining between them. The CDR3 DNA follows: TGTGCCAGCAGCGTAACGGGACATATCAAAAACATTCAGTACTTC. Translated, it gives CASSVTGHIKNIQYF.

This clonotype has just a few counts. The chain has TRBV6-2 or TRBV6-3 and TRBJ2-1; D remains unclear. CDR3 length: 14 residues. V lost 6 bases, J lost 3 bases, and 12 bases lay in between. Germline V lookup: CDR1 MNHEY, CDR2 SVGEGT. The CDR3 is CASRPQIYYNEQFF. The CDR3 nucleotides are TGTGCCAGCAGGCCACAGATATACTACAATGAGCAGTTCTTC.

This clonotype appeared many times. This chain joins TRBV4-2 and TRBJ2-7, with D unresolved. Trimming took 0 bases from V and 3 from J, leaving 12 bases between them. The CDR3 consists of 15 residues. The germline CDR1 and CDR2 sequences are LGHNA and YNFKEQ. Here the CDR3 DNA reads TGTGCCAGCAGCCAAGATGGCACGCAGGTCTACGAGCAGTACTTC. It specifies CASSQDGTQVYEQYF.

The gene calls are TRBV6-2 or TRBV6-3 and TRBJ2-3; D possibly corresponds to TRBD2 (6 bases). With 1 base removed from V and 6 bases from J, the gap between germline ends came to 17 bases. Germline CDR1 and CDR2: MNHEY and SVGEGT. The CDR3 sequence is 16 residues long. The CDR3 loop is CASSYYRDSGRDTQYF. The DNA of the CDR3 is TGTGCCAGCAGTTACTATCGGGACTCCGGCCGCGATACGCAGTATTTT.

Only a few counts were recorded for this clonotype. This chain links TRBV30 with TRBJ2-5; TRBD1 matches 11 bases. Germline V gives CDR1 GTSNPN, CDR2 SVGIG (reference sequence). The length of the CDR3 is 16 residues. Trimming cost V 0 bases and J 4 bases; bases outside gene matches: 7. CDR3 nucleotide sequence: TGTGCCTGGAGTGTACCCAGGACAGGGGGCTTAGAGACCCAGTACTTC. Its translation is CAWSVPRTGGLETQYF.

This clonotype was observed many times. This rearrangement joins TRBV12-3 or TRBV12-4 to TRBJ2-1, with D unresolved. CDR3 length equals 13 residues. V dropped 5 bases and J dropped 8 bases, with 13 bases sitting between them. Written as DNA, the CDR3 is TGTGCCAGCAGTGTCCAGGCCTTCTATGAGCAGTTCTTC. Translation gives CASSVQAFYEQFF.

Ten or more counts support this clonotype. The rearrangement uses TRBV4-1 and TRBJ2-5; D uncertain. This CDR3 comprises 15 residues. Trimming removed 0 bases from V and 2 bases from J, with 10 bases in between. Germline V gene sequence: CDR1 MGHRA, CDR2 YSYEKL. The DNA of the CDR3 is TGCGCCAGCAGCCAAGAAACGGCGGATCAAGAGACCCAGTACTTC. Residues: CASSQETADQETQYF.

The CDR3 sequence is CASSQEDGYYGYTF. CDR3 nucleotides: TGCGCCAGCAGCCAAGAGGACGGCTACTATGGCTACACCTTC. The chain joins TRBV4-3 to TRBJ1-2; no reliable D call. This CDR3 spans 14 amino acids. Trimming stripped 0 bases from V and 3 bases from J, with 8 bases between. In germline, CDR1 is LGHNA, CDR2 YSLEER.

The J gene is TRBJ2-7, the V gene TRBV20-1, with 10 nucleotides matching TRBD2. CDR1 DFQATT and CDR2 SNEGSKA come from the germline V gene (reference sequence). The CDR3 is 14 residues long. V was pared by 5 bases and J by 5 bases, with 9 bases of the junction left unmatched. Written as DNA, the CDR3 is TGCAGTGCTCGTCCGGGACTAGCGTCCCACGAGCAGTACTTC. It is translated as CSARPGLASHEQYF.

The CDR3 DNA is TGCAGTGCAACTAACCTCGAGGCCCAGTACTTC. Protein sequence: CSATNLEAQYF. V usage is TRBV20-1 and J usage is TRBJ2-5; the D is unclear. This CDR3 is built from 11 residues. The V gene lost 6 bases and the J gene lost 9 bases, with 14 bases spanning the gap. Looked up from germline, CDR1 is DFQATT and CDR2 is SNEGSKA (reference sequence).

V is TRBV12-3 or TRBV12-4 and J is TRBJ2-5; 10 bases fit TRBD2. With 3 bases clipped from V and 4 bases from J, the junction kept 5 bases outside the gene matches. This CDR3 has 15 amino acids. CDR3 bases: TGTGCCAGCAGTTTCGAGCGGGGGGGCCTAGAGACCCAGTACTTC. It is translated as CASSFERGGLETQYF.

This clonotype was recorded at least ten times. The chain carries TRBV20-1 and TRBJ2-5, with no clear D. V was shortened by 0 bases and J by 4 bases, with 18 bases between the two germline ends. The CDR3 is 16 residues long. From germline, CDR1 is DFQATT and CDR2 SNEGSKA (reference sequence). As DNA, the CDR3 is TGCAGTGCTAGAGATGAGGCTAGATCGGCCCTAGAGACCCAGTACTTC. It codes for CSARDEARSALETQYF.

This clonotype was counted a few times. The rearrangement links TRBV29-1 to TRBJ2-3; D unresolved. CDR3 length: 11 residues. Germline CDR1 is SQVTM and CDR2 is ANQGSEA. V lost 6 bases to trimming and J lost 4 bases, with 8 bases between them. The CDR3 sequence: CSVRAPDTQYF. The CDR3 DNA reads as TGCAGCGTACGGGCCCCAGATACGCAGTATTTT.

The chain is built from TRBV18 and TRBJ2-7; D is possibly TRBD2 (5 bases). Germline loops: CDR1 KGHSH, CDR2 LQKENI. The length of the CDR3 is 14 residues. V was cut by 6 bases and J by 6 bases, with 18 bases left in between. The chain's CDR3 is CASSLGSGPREQYF. The CDR3 DNA is TGTGCCAGCTCCCTTGGGAGCGGCCCTCGCGAGCAGTACTTC.

This clonotype was found many times. J is TRBJ2-7 and V is TRBV6-6; D remains ambiguous. The germline V gene encodes CDR1 MNHNY and CDR2 SVGAGI (reference sequence). V lost 2 bases and J lost 1, with 3 bases in between. The CDR3 is 12 amino acids. CDR3 nucleotide sequence: TGTGCCAGCAGTTACCCATCCTACGAGCAGTACTTC. Translated, it gives CASSYPSYEQYF.

The chain's CDR3 is CASSWGEGSQPQHF. CDR3 nucleotide sequence: TGTGCCAGCAGCTGGGGGGAGGGTAGTCAGCCCCAGCATTTT. The chain couples TRBV5-6 to TRBJ1-5; D might be TRBD1 (5 bases). The germline V gene has CDR1 SGHDT and CDR2 YYEEEE. The CDR3 has 14 residues. Trimming removed 3 bases from V and 6 bases from J, with 13 bases in between.

The table lists this clonotype with many counts. The chain has TRBV10-3 and TRBJ1-1; D might be TRBD1 (5 bases). V was cut by 3 bases and J by 5 bases, with 22 bases left in between. Germline V gene data show CDR1 as ENHRY and CDR2 as SYGVKD. The CDR3 extends over 17 amino acids. CDR3 nucleotides: TGTGCCATCAGTGATGGTCTCTATACAGGCGGGGGGACTGAAGCTTTCTTT. Its protein product is CAISDGLYTGGGTEAFF.

This chain joins TRBV5-5 and TRBJ2-4, with a possible D match to TRBD2 (5 bases). This CDR3 has 16 residues. In germline, CDR1 is SGHKS, CDR2 YYEKEE (reference sequence). Trimming pared 1 base from V and 1 base from J, leaving 12 bases between. Here the CDR3 reads CASSLLAGGAKNIQYF. The CDR3 nucleotides are TGTGCCAGCAGCTTGTTGGCAGGCGGGGCCAAAAACATTCAGTACTTC.

At least ten counts were recorded for this clonotype. The CDR3 loop is CASSQESGETQYF. DNA for the CDR3: TGCGCCAGCAGCCAAGAGTCTGGGGAGACCCAGTACTTC. The chain is built from TRBV4-3 and TRBJ2-5; no clear D. Germline-derived CDR1 and CDR2 are LGHNA and YSLEER. CDR3 length equals 13 residues. Trimming shortened V by 0 bases and J by 5 bases, and 7 bases separated the two germline ends.

There are many counts of this clonotype. The chain employs TRBV6-1 and TRBJ2-2, with 9 bases identical to TRBD1. The CDR3 runs to 15 residues. V shed 6 bases, J shed 5 bases, and the junction held 7 bases outside the gene matches. Germline CDR1 MNHNS, CDR2 SASEGT. The CDR3 DNA is TGTGCCAGCAGCCAGGGACAGGGAAGGACCGGGGAGCTGTTTTTT. The encoded protein is CASSQGQGRTGELFF.

This clonotype was seen repeatedly, ten times or more. The chain is built from TRBV12-3 or TRBV12-4 and TRBJ2-5; 9 bases align to TRBD1. J gave up 7 bases and V 6 bases, and 12 bases lay outside the gene matches. CDR3 length: 15 amino acids. CDR3 DNA sequence: TGTGCCAGCAGCCCAAGACAGGGGGTTTCGGGGACCCAGTACTTC. As protein: CASSPRQGVSGTQYF.

The table lists this clonotype with many counts. The chain combines TRBV6-5 with TRBJ2-5; 7 positions agree with TRBD1. The J segment lost 4 bases and the V segment lost 1 base, leaving 12 bases of the junction unmatched. This CDR3 contains 17 residues. The germline CDR1 and CDR2 sequences are MNHEY and SVGAGI. CDR3 nucleotides: TGTGCCAGCAGTTACTGGCCCGGGACAGCAACGGGAGAGACCCAGTACTTC. As protein: CASSYWPGTATGETQYF.

This clonotype was seen more than once but under ten times. The chain employs TRBV6-2 or TRBV6-3 and TRBJ2-1; 12 bases are a match to TRBD2. This CDR3 has 17 residues. Germline lookup yields CDR1 MNHEY and CDR2 SVGEGT. V lost 0 bases to trimming and J lost 10 bases; unmatched junction nucleotides: 10. The CDR3 spells CASSYSRGLAGLFEQFF. CDR3 bases: TGTGCCAGCAGTTACTCGCGTGGACTAGCGGGGCTTTTCGAGCAGTTCTTC.

This rearrangement joins TRBV20-1 to TRBJ2-2; D is perhaps TRBD1 or TRBD2 (5 bases each). V was trimmed by 2 bases and J by 5 bases, leaving 15 bases between them. The CDR3 spans 15 residues. Looked up from germline, CDR1 is DFQATT and CDR2 is SNEGSKA (reference sequence). CDR3 protein: CSARSLAGTTGELFF. The CDR3 coding sequence is TGCAGTGCTAGAAGTCTAGCTGGGACGACCGGGGAGCTGTTTTTT.